Each of the 16 T cell receptor beta chains below was sequenced from the same sample in a study of T cells in Graves' hyperthyroidism and ophthalmopathy. There were TCR beta CDR3 regions amplified from RNA transcripts. Researchers ran a first-round RT-PCR on the TCR CDR3 using the HTBI primer set. TCRdb recomputed calls from the multiplex PCR reads with MiXCR, one row per CDR3 protein. The sample consists of about 280,000 distinct CDR3 sequences, less than 30% of them appearing once. The sample consisted of blood. These receptors were obtained from a man aged 35 to 55 with Graves' hyperthyroidism that later progressed to Graves' ophthalmopathy.

The chain has TRBV24-1 and TRBJ2-7; TRBD1 aligns across 8 bases. The V segment lost 4 bases and the J segment 5 bases; nucleotides outside the gene matches: 9. Per germline, CDR1 KGHDR and CDR2 SFDVKD. The CDR3 has 15 residues. The CDR3 region is CATSDPGTGANEQYF. The CDR3 DNA reads as TGTGCCACCAGTGACCCCGGGACAGGAGCTAACGAGCAGTACTTC.

CDR3 in amino acids: CASSLAHVDTEAFF. CDR3 nucleotide sequence: TGTGCCAGCAGCCTCGCCCACGTAGATACTGAAGCTTTCTTT. The chain uses TRBV12-3 or TRBV12-4 and TRBJ1-1, with D uncertain. The ends were cut back, 6 bases at V and 5 bases at J, with 16 bases in the middle. The length of the CDR3 is 14 residues.

This clonotype was recorded many times. CDR3 bases: TGTGCCAGCTCACCCAGGACAGGGGTGAACACCGGGGAGCTGTTTTTT. Its translation: CASSPRTGVNTGELFF. V usage is TRBV18 and J usage is TRBJ2-2, with TRBD1 matching 9 bases. Germline V CDR1 and CDR2: KGHSH, LQKENI. This CDR3 region has 16 residues. The V and J ends lost 3 bases and 1 base, in that order; junction bases with no gene match: 3.

The chain couples TRBV6-2 or TRBV6-3 to TRBJ2-7; 9 nucleotides match TRBD2. This CDR3 region has 13 residues. The germline V gene has CDR1 MNHEY and CDR2 SVGEGT. The V segment lost 4 bases and the J segment 6 bases; nucleotides outside the gene matches: 4. Written as DNA, the CDR3 is TGTGCCAGCAGTTCTAGCGGGAAAGGCGAGCAGTACTTC. Protein product: CASSSSGKGEQYF.

This clonotype was recorded at least ten times. J is TRBJ2-2 and V is TRBV29-1, with 13 bases identical to TRBD2. V lost 7 bases and J lost 4; bases outside the gene matches: 9. This CDR3 contains 16 residues. The germline V gene has CDR1 SQVTM and CDR2 ANQGSEA. CDR3 DNA sequence: TGCAGCGCCCGCCGGGGACTAGCGGGAATCACCGGGGAGCTGTTTTTT. It codes for CSARRGLAGITGELFF.

The chain carries TRBV5-1 and TRBJ2-7, with unresolved D. The germline V gene encodes CDR1 SGHRS and CDR2 YFSETQ. This CDR3 is 13 amino acids long. V was pared by 1 base and J by 4 bases, with 9 bases between. The CDR3 here is CASSLSGRYEQYF. CDR3 coding DNA: TGCGCCAGCAGCTTGAGTGGGCGTTACGAGCAGTACTTC.

This clonotype was seen many times. V is TRBV20-1 and J is TRBJ1-2, with D tentatively TRBD1 (5 bases). The CDR3 is 15 amino acids. Germline CDR1 reads DFQATT; CDR2 reads SNEGSKA (reference sequence). The V and J ends lost 0 bases and 4 bases respectively, with 15 bases between them. CDR3 nucleotide sequence: TGCAGTGCTAGAGATCAGGGCAGGGCCTCCTATGGCTACACCTTC. Translation: CSARDQGRASYGYTF.

The chain joins TRBV5-1 to TRBJ2-5, with TRBD2 matching over 7 bases. After removal of 1 base from V and 2 bases from J, the junction contained 5 bases not matched to a gene. Germline values: CDR1 SGHRS, CDR2 YFSETQ. This CDR3 region has 15 residues. CDR3 coding DNA: TGCGCCAGCAGCTTGCGACTAGCAGCACAAGAGACCCAGTACTTC. This gives the protein CASSLRLAAQETQYF.

This clonotype showed up many times. V usage is TRBV20-1 and J usage is TRBJ1-5; TRBD1 might be the D (5 bases). Germline values: CDR1 DFQATT, CDR2 SNEGSKA (reference sequence). The CDR3 has 14 residues. The ends were cut back, 0 bases at V and 6 bases at J, with 12 bases in the middle. This CDR3 is CSARDAAGRQPQHF. In nucleotides, the CDR3 is TGCAGTGCTAGAGATGCGGCAGGGCGTCAGCCCCAGCATTTT.

This clonotype was seen repeatedly, ten times or more. The chain carries TRBV6-5 and TRBJ2-5; 9 nucleotides line up with TRBD1. The germline V gene has CDR1 MNHEY and CDR2 SVGAGI. This CDR3 has 15 amino acids. V trimming: 4 bases; J trimming: 5 bases; junction bases outside the gene matches: 8. The CDR3 DNA reads TGTGCCAGCAGTTCCACCTGGGGACAGGGCGAGACCCAGTACTTC. Translation gives CASSSTWGQGETQYF.

There are many counts of this clonotype. CDR3 loop: CASSQEIEETQYF. Written as DNA, the CDR3 is TGTGCCAGCAGCCAAGAAATAGAAGAGACCCAGTACTTC. The rearrangement joins TRBV3-1 to TRBJ2-5; no reliable D call. V shed 0 bases and J shed 3 bases, with 5 bases lying between them. Per germline, CDR1 LGHDT and CDR2 YNNKEL (reference sequence). The CDR3 is 13 residues long.

The rearrangement uses TRBV2 and TRBJ1-5; 8 bases are shared with TRBD1. In germline, CDR1 is SNHLY, CDR2 FYNNEI. The V and J ends lost 6 bases and 5 bases, in that order; junction bases with no gene match: 3. The CDR3 is 13 residues long. The CDR3 region is CASRETGDQPQHF. The CDR3 coding sequence is TGTGCCAGCAGAGAGACAGGGGATCAGCCCCAGCATTTT.

The sample holds many counts of this clonotype. The chain recombines TRBV6-2 or TRBV6-3 with TRBJ2-5; TRBD2 agrees at 9 bases. Per germline, CDR1 MNHEY and CDR2 SVGEGT. The junction had 5 bases not matched to a gene; V was cut back by 2 bases and J by 4 bases. CDR3 length: 15 amino acids. CDR3 bases: TGTGCCAGCAGTTACATTAGCGGGAGTGGAGAGACCCAGTACTTC. It yields the protein CASSYISGSGETQYF.

This clonotype has a count of ten or more. CDR3 sequence: CSADQGNNYGYTF. CDR3 coding DNA: TGCAGCGCGGATCAGGGGAACAACTATGGCTACACCTTC. The chain links TRBV29-1 to TRBJ1-2; tentatively, D is TRBD1 (6 bases). V shed 7 bases and J shed 2 bases, with 14 bases lying between them. CDR3 size: 13 residues. CDR1 and CDR2 (germline): SQVTM, ANQGSEA.

Ten or more counts support this clonotype. This rearrangement joins TRBV7-8 to TRBJ1-5; no definite D call. Germline V gene lookup returns CDR1 SGHVS and CDR2 FQNEAQ. The CDR3 extends over 13 amino acids. V was cut by 5 bases and J by 11 bases, with 16 bases left in between. DNA for the CDR3: TGTGCCAGCAGCATGACGAGGGAAGGGACCCAGCATTTT. This codes for CASSMTREGTQHF. Full variable domain (missing parts from reference TRBV7-8 and TRBJ1-5): GAGVSQSPRYKVAKRGQDVALRCDPISGHVSLFWYQQALGQGPEFLTYFQNEAQLDKSGLPSDRFFAERPEGSVSTLKIQRTQQEDSAVYLCASSMTREGTQHFGDGTRLSIL.

The rearrangement joins TRBV27 to TRBJ2-4, with D possibly TRBD2 on 6 matching bases. The germline CDR1 and CDR2 sequences are MNHEY and SMNVEV (reference sequence). This CDR3 spans 16 amino acids. The germline V and J ends were trimmed by 6 bases and 1 base, with 16 bases remaining between them. The CDR3 protein is CASRRTGEWAKNIQYF. The CDR3 DNA is TGTGCCAGCAGGCGGACGGGGGAGTGGGCCAAAAACATTCAGTACTTC.